The T cell receptor (beta chain) described here comes from a study of vaccination and CD4 T cells after COVID-19. This CDR3 region has 14 residues. V lost 5 bases and J lost 3; bases outside the gene matches: 4. CDR1 is SGHTA, CDR2 FQGNSA, per germline. TCRdb used MiXCR to reprocess the PCR reads, holding one entry per CDR3 protein. The sample records around 20,000 distinct CDR3 sequences, roughly 64% being singletons. The receptor comes from a human donor who had recovered from COVID-19. The V call is TRBV7-2, the J call TRBJ1-2; 9 nucleotides agree with TRBD1. Here the sequenced sample was CD4+ T cells from blood, taken after SARS-CoV-2 vaccination. The CDR3 sequence: CASSTGQGDYGYTF. CDR3 nucleotides: TGTGCCAGCAGCACGGGACAGGGTGACTATGGCTACACCTTC.